The 24 T cell receptor beta chains listed next were all sequenced from one sample in a study of blood T cell repertoires in COVID-19. This table comes from immunoSEQ multiplex PCR, and its TCRdb copy is limited to in-frame clones, with some not included. The sample carries 150,000 to 200,000 clones, roughly 80% recorded once. Sequencing input: PBMCs or T cells enriched from blood (not recorded which). These receptors came from a man aged 45 to 65 who had recovered from COVID-19.

This rearrangement joins TRBV5-4 to TRBJ2-5; 8 bases agree with TRBD1. V lost 0 bases and J lost 4; bases outside the gene matches: 5. CDR1 SGHNT and CDR2 YYREEE come from the germline V gene (reference sequence). The CDR3 has 15 residues. CDR3 amino acids: CASSLEGQGGETQYF. The CDR3 DNA follows: TGTGCCAGCAGCTTGGAAGGACAGGGCGGAGAGACCCAGTACTTC.

The genes are TRBV5-5 and TRBJ1-6; 9 positions agree with TRBD1. The CDR3 has 16 residues. Germline CDR1 reads SGHKS; CDR2 reads YYEKEE (reference sequence). The V gene end was trimmed by 0 bases and the J gene end by 9 bases; junction bases not matched to a gene: 7. The CDR3 is CASSLVWTGVFSPLHF. The CDR3 DNA sequence: TGTGCCAGCAGCTTGGTTTGGACAGGGGTTTTTTCACCCCTCCACTTT. The variable domain in full, with the rest retrieved from reference TRBV5-5 and TRBJ1-6, is DAGVTQSPTHLIKTRGQQVTLRCSPISGHKSVSWYQQVLGQGPQFIFQYYEKEERGRGNFPDRFSARQFPNYSSELNVNALLLGDSALYLCASSLVWTGVFSPLHFGNGTRLTVT.

The V gene is TRBV4-2, the J gene TRBJ2-1; the match to TRBD2 covers 9 bases. V lost 0 bases and J lost 3; bases outside the gene matches: 9. The CDR3 length is 18 residues. Germline loops: CDR1 LGHNA, CDR2 YNFKEQ. The CDR3 DNA follows: TGTGCCAGCAGCCAAGAGATCTGGCGGGAGGGCCTCTACAATGAGCAGTTCTTC. Protein: CASSQEIWREGLYNEQFF.

This clone was seen a handful of times. This chain links TRBV6-5 with TRBJ1-2; TRBD1 agrees at 7 bases. The CDR3 has 13 residues. Trimming removed 6 bases from V and 6 bases from J; junction bases left unmatched: 7. Germline-derived CDR1 and CDR2 are MNHEY and SVGAGI. DNA for the CDR3: TGTGCCAGCAGCAGAAGGGGGCTCGATGGCTACACCTTC. Amino acids: CASSRRGLDGYTF.

V is TRBV10-3 and J is TRBJ2-3; TRBD2 agrees at 10 bases. The length of the CDR3 is 16 residues. Germline values: CDR1 ENHRY, CDR2 SYGVKD. Trimming at V came to 2 bases and at J to 3 bases, leaving 5 bases not matched to a gene. CDR3 sequence: CAISEGLAGVTDTQYF. The CDR3 DNA reads as TGTGCCATCAGTGAGGGGCTAGCGGGAGTTACAGATACGCAGTATTTT.

The chain is built from TRBV18 and TRBJ2-7; TRBD2 is a possible D gene (6 bases). This CDR3 spans 16 amino acids. V was shortened by 6 bases and J by 0 bases, with 18 bases between the two germline ends. Germline CDR1 KGHSH, CDR2 LQKENI. The CDR3, as DNA: TGTGCCAGCTCCCCTCTTGGCGGGAACCCCTCCTACGAGCAGTACTTC. Protein sequence: CASSPLGGNPSYEQYF.

V is TRBV27 and J is TRBJ2-7, with D possibly TRBD1 on 6 matching bases. CDR1 and CDR2 (germline): MNHEY, SMNVEV (reference sequence). V lost 10 bases and J 4 bases, leaving 14 bases between the germline ends. The CDR3 is 12 amino acids. The CDR3 reads CATTTGMYEQYF. CDR3 nucleotides: TGTGCCACCACAACAGGGATGTACGAGCAGTACTTC.

The CDR3: CATKGLGGTEAFF. CDR3 sequence (DNA): TGTGCCACCAAGGGTCTCGGAGGCACTGAAGCTTTCTTT. V usage is TRBV24-1 and J usage is TRBJ1-1; no reliable D call. The CDR3 has 13 amino acids. The germline V gene encodes CDR1 KGHDR and CDR2 SFDVKD. Trimming stripped 8 bases from V and 4 bases from J, with 13 bases between.

The chain is built from TRBV11-3 and TRBJ2-2; the D gene is possibly TRBD1 (5 bases). V lost 5 bases and J lost 6, with 16 bases in between. This CDR3 spans 15 amino acids. The V gene's germline CDR1 is SGHNT and CDR2 YENEEA. The CDR3 DNA sequence: TGTGCCAGCAGCCAGGGCAGAGGTAACGCCGGGGAGCTGTTTTTT. The encoded protein is CASSQGRGNAGELFF.

The gene calls are TRBV7-2 and TRBJ2-7; TRBD1 agrees at 7 bases. Germline lookup yields CDR1 SGHTA and CDR2 FQGNSA. This CDR3 is 15 amino acids long. With V trimmed by 5 bases and J by 0 bases, 7 bases remained unmatched. The CDR3 DNA is TGTGCCAGCAGCACCAAGACAGGGACCTCCTACGAGCAGTACTTC. It codes for CASSTKTGTSYEQYF.

The chain uses TRBV30 and TRBJ1-4, with a weak D call TRBD1 (5 bases). The CDR3 contains 15 residues. The V end was cut by 0 bases, the J end by 5 bases, with 13 bases between. Germline V gene data show CDR1 as GTSNPN and CDR2 as SVGIG (reference sequence). CDR3 in amino acids: CAWSVQGGMNEKLFF. The CDR3 DNA reads as TGTGCCTGGAGTGTCCAGGGAGGGATGAATGAAAAACTGTTTTTT.

This clone occurred once. This sample also contains other DNA sequences that code for the same CDR3. The chain joins TRBV19 to TRBJ1-5; tentatively, D is TRBD1 (6 bases). The CDR3 sequence is 13 residues long. V was trimmed by 4 bases and J by 4 bases, leaving 8 bases between them. Per germline, CDR1 LNHDA and CDR2 SQIVND (reference sequence). The CDR3 region has the DNA TGTGCCAGTAGTACCCAGGGGAATCAGCCCCAGCATTTT. Its protein is CASSTQGNQPQHF.

The chain joins TRBV2 to TRBJ2-2; TRBD2 agrees at 11 bases. The CDR3 totals 16 residues. The germline CDR1 and CDR2 sequences are SNHLY and FYNNEI. With V trimmed by 5 bases and J by 5 bases, 7 bases remained unmatched. CDR3 in amino acids: CASSTGTSGPTGELFF. CDR3 bases: TGTGCCAGCAGTACCGGGACTAGCGGACCTACCGGGGAGCTGTTTTTT.

The V gene is TRBV11-2, the J gene TRBJ2-3; TRBD2 matches 9 bases. The germline gives CDR1 SGHAT, CDR2 FQNNGV. CDR3 length: 17 amino acids. The V and J ends lost 5 bases and 5 bases, in that order; junction bases with no gene match: 14. The CDR3 region has the DNA TGTGCCAGCAGCCAACGGCTGGGTAGCGGGGGTTTAGATACGCAGTATTTT. It translates to CASSQRLGSGGLDTQYF.

V usage is TRBV29-1 and J usage is TRBJ1-1; D gene uncertain. CDR3 length: 10 amino acids. CDR1 is SQVTM and CDR2 is ANQGSEA in the germline V gene. Between the trimmed V and J ends, which lost 6 bases and 7 bases, there was a span of 9 bases. CDR3 sequence reads: CSVTIIEAFF. The CDR3 region has the DNA TGCAGCGTGACAATCATTGAAGCTTTCTTT.

This chain uses TRBV12-3 or TRBV12-4 with TRBJ1-2; D might be TRBD1 (5 bases). V shed 6 bases and J shed 4 bases, with 12 bases lying between them. The CDR3 spans 13 residues. CDR3 nucleotides: TGTGCCAGCAGCACGCAGGGCTCCTATGGCTACACCTTC. Amino acids: CASSTQGSYGYTF.

The chain employs TRBV21-1 and TRBJ2-4; TRBD2 was called by the table and not checked on the DNA. TRBV21-1 is described as a pseudogene. CDR3 size: 17 residues. As DNA, the CDR3 is TGTGCCAGCAGCAAAGGAGAGGAGCGGGAAGCCAAAAACATTCAGTACTTC. Translation: CASSKGEEREAKNIQYF.

The chain couples TRBV19 to TRBJ1-1; D is uncertain. V was trimmed by 5 bases and J by 1 base, leaving 11 bases between them. CDR1 and CDR2 from the germline V gene are LNHDA and SQIVND (reference sequence). The CDR3 consists of 14 residues. The CDR3 protein is CASSPPDKNTEAFF. DNA of the CDR3: TGTGCCAGTAGTCCCCCAGACAAGAACACTGAAGCTTTCTTT.

V is TRBV25-1 and J is TRBJ2-1, with TRBD2 identical over 10 bases. This CDR3 region has 14 residues. Unmatched junction bases numbered 6, after V lost 6 bases and J lost 7 bases. The germline CDR1 and CDR2 sequences are MGHDK and SYGVNS. The CDR3 here is CASRTSGFENEQFF. The CDR3 bases are TGTGCCAGCAGGACTAGCGGGTTTGAGAATGAGCAGTTCTTC.

V and J are TRBV21-1 and TRBJ1-4. TRBV21-1 is a listed pseudogene. The CDR3 runs 15 residues. Here the CDR3 reads CASSKVGENNEKLFF. The CDR3 nucleotides are TGTGCCAGCAGCAAAGTGGGAGAGAATAATGAAAAACTGTTTTTT.

The rearrangement joins TRBV5-1 to TRBJ2-1; possible D gene TRBD2, 6 bases. The CDR3 consists of 14 residues. Per the germline V gene, CDR1 is SGHRS and CDR2 is YFSETQ. The ends were cut back, 5 bases at V and 7 bases at J, with 16 bases in the middle. This chain's CDR3 is CASSPIGLPNEQFF. CDR3 coding DNA: TGCGCCAGCAGTCCCATTGGACTACCGAATGAGCAGTTCTTC.

This clone was detected only once. The same CDR3 is also encoded by other DNA sequences in this sample. The chain recombines TRBV20-1 with TRBJ2-3; D gene ambiguous. This CDR3 has 11 residues. CDR1 and CDR2 from the germline V gene are DFQATT and SNEGSKA (reference sequence). V was cut by 1 base and J by 6 bases, with 5 bases left in between. The CDR3 bases are TGCAGTGCTAGAGTGGCCGATACGCAGTATTTT. Its protein product is CSARVADTQYF.

The V gene is TRBV7-8, the J gene TRBJ2-7, with TRBD2 matching 9 bases. Germline assignment: CDR1 SGHVS and CDR2 FQNEAQ. The CDR3 runs 15 residues. Trimming took 1 base from V and 9 from J; bases not matched to a gene: 10. CDR3 sequence: CASSLVNSGAGGQYF. CDR3 in DNA: TGTGCCAGCAGCTTAGTTAACTCGGGAGCGGGGGGGCAGTACTTC.

The rearrangement links TRBV5-1 to TRBJ2-1; D is uncertain. Germline-derived CDR1 and CDR2 are SGHRS and YFSETQ. Trimming pared 2 bases from V and 7 bases from J, leaving 10 bases between. The CDR3 loop spans 13 amino acids. The CDR3 DNA reads as TGCGCCAGCAGCTTCCCCCTAGTGAATGAGCAGTTCTTC. This gives the protein CASSFPLVNEQFF.